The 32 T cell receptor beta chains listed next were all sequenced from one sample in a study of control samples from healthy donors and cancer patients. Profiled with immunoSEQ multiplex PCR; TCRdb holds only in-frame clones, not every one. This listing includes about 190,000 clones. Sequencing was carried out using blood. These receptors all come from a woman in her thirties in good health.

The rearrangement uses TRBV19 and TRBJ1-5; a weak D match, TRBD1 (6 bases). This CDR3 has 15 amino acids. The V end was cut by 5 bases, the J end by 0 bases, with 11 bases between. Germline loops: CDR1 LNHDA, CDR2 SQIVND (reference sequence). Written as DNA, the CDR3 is TGTGCCAGTAGTTCCAGGGGACATAGCAATCAGCCCCAGCATTTT. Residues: CASSSRGHSNQPQHF.

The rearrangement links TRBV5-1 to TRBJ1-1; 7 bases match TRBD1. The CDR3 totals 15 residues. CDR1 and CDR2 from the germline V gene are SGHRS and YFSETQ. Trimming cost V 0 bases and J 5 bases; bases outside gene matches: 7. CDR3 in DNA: TGCGCCAGCAGCTTGGTTGAGAGACAGGGAACTGAAGCTTTCTTT. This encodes CASSLVERQGTEAFF. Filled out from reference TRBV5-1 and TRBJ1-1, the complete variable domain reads KAGVTQTPRYLIKTRGQQVTLSCSPISGHRSVSWYQQTPGQGLQFLFEYFSETQRNKGNFPGRFSGRQFSNSRSEMNVSTLELGDSALYLCASSLVERQGTEAFFGQGTRLTVV.

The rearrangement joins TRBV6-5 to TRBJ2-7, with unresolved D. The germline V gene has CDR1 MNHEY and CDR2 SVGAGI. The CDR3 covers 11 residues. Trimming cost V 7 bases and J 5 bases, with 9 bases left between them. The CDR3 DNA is TGTGCCAGCAAGGCCGCGGACGAGCAGTACTTC. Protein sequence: CASKAADEQYF.

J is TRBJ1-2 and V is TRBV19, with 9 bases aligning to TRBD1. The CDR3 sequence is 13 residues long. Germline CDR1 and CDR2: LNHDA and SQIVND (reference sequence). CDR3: CAGGTGLNYGYTF. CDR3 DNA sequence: TGTGCTGGGGGGACAGGGCTTAACTATGGCTACACCTTC.

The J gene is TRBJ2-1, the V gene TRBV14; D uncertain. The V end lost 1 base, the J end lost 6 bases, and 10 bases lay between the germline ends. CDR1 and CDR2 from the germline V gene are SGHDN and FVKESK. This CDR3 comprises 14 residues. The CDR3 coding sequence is TGTGCCAGCAGCCAAGGTTTCCGACGCAATGAGCAGTTCTTC. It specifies CASSQGFRRNEQFF.

The DNA of the CDR3 is TGTGCCAGTAGTATAGGACAGCGTAACTATGGCTACACCTTC. Protein: CASSIGQRNYGYTF. This chain connects TRBV19 to TRBJ1-2, with D perhaps TRBD1 (5 bases). Trimming shortened V by 1 base and J by 1 base, and 7 bases separated the two germline ends. Germline-derived CDR1 and CDR2 are LNHDA and SQIVND (reference sequence). There are 14 residues in the CDR3.

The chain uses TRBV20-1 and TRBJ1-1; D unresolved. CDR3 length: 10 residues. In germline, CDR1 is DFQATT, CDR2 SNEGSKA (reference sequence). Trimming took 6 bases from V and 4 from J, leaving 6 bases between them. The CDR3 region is CSALGTEAFF. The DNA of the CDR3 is TGCAGTGCCCTGGGCACTGAAGCTTTCTTT.

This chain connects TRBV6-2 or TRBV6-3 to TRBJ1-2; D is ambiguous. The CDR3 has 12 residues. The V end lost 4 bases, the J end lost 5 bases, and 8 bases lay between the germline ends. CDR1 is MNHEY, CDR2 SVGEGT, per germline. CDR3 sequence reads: CASSSLDYGYTF. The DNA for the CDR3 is TGTGCCAGCAGTTCATTAGATTATGGCTACACCTTC.

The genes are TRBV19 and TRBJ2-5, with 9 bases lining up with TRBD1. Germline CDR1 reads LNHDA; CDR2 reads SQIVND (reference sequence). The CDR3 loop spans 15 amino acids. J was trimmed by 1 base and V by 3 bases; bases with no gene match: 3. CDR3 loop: CASSMDRGLQETQYF. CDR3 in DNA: TGTGCCAGTAGTATGGACAGGGGACTCCAAGAGACCCAGTACTTC.

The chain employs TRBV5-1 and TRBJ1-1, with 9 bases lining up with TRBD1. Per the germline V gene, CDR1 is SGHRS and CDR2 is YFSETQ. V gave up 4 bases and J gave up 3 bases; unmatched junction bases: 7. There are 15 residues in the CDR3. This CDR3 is CASSPAGTGYTEAFF. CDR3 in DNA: TGCGCCAGCAGCCCGGCCGGGACAGGGTACACTGAAGCTTTCTTT.

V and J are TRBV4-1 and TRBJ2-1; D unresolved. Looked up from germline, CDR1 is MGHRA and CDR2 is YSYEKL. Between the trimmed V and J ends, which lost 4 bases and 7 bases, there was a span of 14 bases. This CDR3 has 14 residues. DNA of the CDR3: TGCGCCAGCAGCCCCAAGGACGCCCGGAATGAGCAGTTCTTC. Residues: CASSPKDARNEQFF.

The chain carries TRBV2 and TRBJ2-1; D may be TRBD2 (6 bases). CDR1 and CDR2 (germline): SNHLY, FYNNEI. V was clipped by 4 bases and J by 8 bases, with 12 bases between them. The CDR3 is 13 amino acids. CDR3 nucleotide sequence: TGTGCCAGCAGTGTAGCGGTTAGAGATGAGCAGTTCTTC. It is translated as CASSVAVRDEQFF.

CDR3 amino acids: CASSPLSTQDNEKLFF. CDR3 DNA: TGTGCCAGCTCACCTCTGAGCACCCAAGATAATGAAAAACTGTTTTTT. The chain has TRBV18 and TRBJ1-4; D ambiguous. Germline-derived CDR1 and CDR2 are KGHSH and LQKENI. Trimming took 3 bases from V and 4 from J, leaving 15 bases between them. The CDR3 loop spans 16 amino acids.

CDR3 coding DNA: TGTGCCAGTAGTATAAGGACAGGGGGCGATGAGCAGTTCTTC. Translated, it gives CASSIRTGGDEQFF. The V and J genes are TRBV19 and TRBJ2-1; 11 nucleotides match TRBD1. Germline lookup yields CDR1 LNHDA and CDR2 SQIVND (reference sequence). V was clipped by 2 bases and J by 8 bases; unmatched bases: 2. There are 14 residues in the CDR3. The full variable domain, with the rest looked up from reference TRBV19 and TRBJ2-1, is DGGITQSPKYLFRKEGQNVTLSCEQNLNHDAMYWYRQDPGQGLRLIYYSQIVNDFQKGDIAEGYSVSREKKESFPLTVTSAQKNPTAFYLCASSIRTGGDEQFFGPGTRLTVL.

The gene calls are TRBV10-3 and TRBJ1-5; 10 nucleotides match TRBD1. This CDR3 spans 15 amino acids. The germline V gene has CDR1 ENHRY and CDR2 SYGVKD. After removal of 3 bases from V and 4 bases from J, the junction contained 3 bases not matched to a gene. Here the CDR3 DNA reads TGTGCCATCAGTGACCAGGACAGGGGGAATCAGCCCCAGCATTTT. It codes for CAISDQDRGNQPQHF.

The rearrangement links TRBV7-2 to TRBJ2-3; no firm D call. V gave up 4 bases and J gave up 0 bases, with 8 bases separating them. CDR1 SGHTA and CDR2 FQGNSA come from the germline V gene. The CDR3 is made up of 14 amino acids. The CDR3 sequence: CASSSQTSTDTQYF. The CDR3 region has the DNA TGTGCCAGCAGCTCCCAGACTAGCACAGATACGCAGTATTTT.

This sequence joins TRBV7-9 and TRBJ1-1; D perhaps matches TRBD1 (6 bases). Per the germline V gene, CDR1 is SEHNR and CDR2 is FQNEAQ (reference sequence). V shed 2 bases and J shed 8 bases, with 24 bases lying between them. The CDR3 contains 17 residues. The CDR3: CASSLRGMGSGPAEAFF. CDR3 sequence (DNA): TGTGCCAGCAGCTTAAGGGGGATGGGCAGTGGCCCCGCCGAAGCTTTCTTT.

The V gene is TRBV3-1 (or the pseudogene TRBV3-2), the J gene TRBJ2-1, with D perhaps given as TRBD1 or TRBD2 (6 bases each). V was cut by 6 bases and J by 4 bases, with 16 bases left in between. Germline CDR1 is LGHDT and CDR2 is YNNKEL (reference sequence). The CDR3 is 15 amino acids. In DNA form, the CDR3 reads TGTGCCAGCAGTGGGAGCCGGGGGCAATACAATGAGCAGTTCTTC. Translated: CASSGSRGQYNEQFF.

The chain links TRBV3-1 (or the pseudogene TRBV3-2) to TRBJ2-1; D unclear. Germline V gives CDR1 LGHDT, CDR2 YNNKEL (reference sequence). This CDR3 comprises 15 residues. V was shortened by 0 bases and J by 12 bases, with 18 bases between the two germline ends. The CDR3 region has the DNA TGTGCCAGCAGCCAAGATTCAGTTTCCTACAATAGGCAGTTCTTC. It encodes CASSQDSVSYNRQFF.

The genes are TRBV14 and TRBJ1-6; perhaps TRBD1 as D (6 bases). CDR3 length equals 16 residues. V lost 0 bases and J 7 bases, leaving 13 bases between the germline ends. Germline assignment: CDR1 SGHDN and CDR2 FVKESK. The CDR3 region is CASSQDHLTGNSPLHF. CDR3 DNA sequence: TGTGCCAGCAGCCAAGATCATCTTACAGGGAATTCACCCCTCCACTTT.

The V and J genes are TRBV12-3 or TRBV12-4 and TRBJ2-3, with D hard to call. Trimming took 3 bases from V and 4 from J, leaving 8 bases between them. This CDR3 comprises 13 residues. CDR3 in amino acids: CASSLITADTQYF. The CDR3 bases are TGTGCCAGCAGTTTGATTACTGCAGATACGCAGTATTTT.

CDR3 loop: CASSHAGSGNTIYF. The CDR3 bases are TGTGCCAGCAGCCACGCAGGGTCTGGAAACACCATATATTTT. This rearrangement joins TRBV7-8 to TRBJ1-3; D possibly corresponds to TRBD1 (5 bases). Germline loops: CDR1 SGHVS, CDR2 FQNEAQ. The CDR3 length is 14 residues. With 5 bases removed from V and 1 base from J, the gap between germline ends came to 9 bases.

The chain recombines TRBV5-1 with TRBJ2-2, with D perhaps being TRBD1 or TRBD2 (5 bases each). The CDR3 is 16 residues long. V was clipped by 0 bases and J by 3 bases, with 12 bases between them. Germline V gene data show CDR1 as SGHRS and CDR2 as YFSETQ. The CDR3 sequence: CASSLEGTRDTGELFF. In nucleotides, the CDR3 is TGCGCCAGCAGCTTGGAGGGGACGAGGGACACCGGGGAGCTGTTTTTT. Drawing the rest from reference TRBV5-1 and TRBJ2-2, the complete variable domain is KAGVTQTPRYLIKTRGQQVTLSCSPISGHRSVSWYQQTPGQGLQFLFEYFSETQRNKGNFPGRFSGRQFSNSRSEMNVSTLELGDSALYLCASSLEGTRDTGELFFGEGSRLTVL.

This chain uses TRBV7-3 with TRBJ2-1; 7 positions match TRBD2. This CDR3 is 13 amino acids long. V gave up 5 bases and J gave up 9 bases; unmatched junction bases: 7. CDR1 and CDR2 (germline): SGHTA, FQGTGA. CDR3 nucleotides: TGTGCCAGCAGCCCGAGGGGAGGGGTTGAGCAGTTCTTC. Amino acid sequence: CASSPRGGVEQFF. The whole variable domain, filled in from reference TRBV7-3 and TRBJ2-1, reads GAGVSQTPSNKVTEKGKYVELRCDPISGHTALYWYRQSLGQGPEFLIYFQGTGAADDSGLPNDRFFAVRPEGSVSTLKIQRTERGDSAVYLCASSPRGGVEQFFGPGTRLTVL.

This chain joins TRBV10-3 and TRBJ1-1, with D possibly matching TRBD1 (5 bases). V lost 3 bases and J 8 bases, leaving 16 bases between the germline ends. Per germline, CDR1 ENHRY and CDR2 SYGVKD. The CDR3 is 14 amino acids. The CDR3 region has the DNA TGTGCCATCAGTGACAAATGGGGGGAGACCGAAGCTTTCTTT. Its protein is CAISDKWGETEAFF.

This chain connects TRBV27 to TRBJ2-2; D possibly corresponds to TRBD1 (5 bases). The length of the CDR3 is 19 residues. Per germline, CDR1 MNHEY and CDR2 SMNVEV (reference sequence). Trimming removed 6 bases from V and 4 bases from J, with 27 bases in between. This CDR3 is CASRRPPPPPTAATGELFF. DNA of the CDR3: TGTGCCAGCAGACGTCCCCCCCCACCACCGACAGCAGCCACCGGGGAGCTGTTTTTT.

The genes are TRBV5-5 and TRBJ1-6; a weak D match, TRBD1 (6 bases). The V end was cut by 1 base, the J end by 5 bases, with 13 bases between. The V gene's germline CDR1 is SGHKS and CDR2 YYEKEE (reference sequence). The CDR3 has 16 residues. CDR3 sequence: CASSLLGGLNNSPLHF. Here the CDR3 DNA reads TGTGCCAGCAGCTTGTTGGGGGGCCTCAATAATTCACCCCTCCACTTT.

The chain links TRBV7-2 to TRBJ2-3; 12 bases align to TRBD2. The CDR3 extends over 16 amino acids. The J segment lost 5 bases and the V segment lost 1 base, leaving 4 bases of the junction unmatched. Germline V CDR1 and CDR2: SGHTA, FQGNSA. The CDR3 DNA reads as TGTGCCAGCAGCTTAGTTCCTAGCGGGGGGGAAGATACGCAGTATTTT. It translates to CASSLVPSGGEDTQYF.

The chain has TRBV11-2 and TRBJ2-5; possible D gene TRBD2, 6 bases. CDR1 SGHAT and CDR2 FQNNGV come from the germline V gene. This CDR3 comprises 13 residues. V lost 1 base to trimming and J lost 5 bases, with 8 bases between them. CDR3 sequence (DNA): TGTGCCAGCAGCTTAGCCGGGAGCGAGACCCAGTACTTC. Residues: CASSLAGSETQYF.

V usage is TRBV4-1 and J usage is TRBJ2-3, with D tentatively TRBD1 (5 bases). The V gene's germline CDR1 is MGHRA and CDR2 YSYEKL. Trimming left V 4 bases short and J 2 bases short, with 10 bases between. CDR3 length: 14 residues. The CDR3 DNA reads TGCGCCAGCAGCCGGGAAGGGGCCACAGATACGCAGTATTTT. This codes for CASSREGATDTQYF.

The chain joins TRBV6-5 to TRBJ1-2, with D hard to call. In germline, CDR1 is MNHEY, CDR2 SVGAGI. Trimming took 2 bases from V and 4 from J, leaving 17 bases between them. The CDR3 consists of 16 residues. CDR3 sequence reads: CASSYQNFGGIYGYTF. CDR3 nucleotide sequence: TGTGCCAGCAGTTACCAAAACTTCGGAGGGATCTATGGCTACACCTTC.

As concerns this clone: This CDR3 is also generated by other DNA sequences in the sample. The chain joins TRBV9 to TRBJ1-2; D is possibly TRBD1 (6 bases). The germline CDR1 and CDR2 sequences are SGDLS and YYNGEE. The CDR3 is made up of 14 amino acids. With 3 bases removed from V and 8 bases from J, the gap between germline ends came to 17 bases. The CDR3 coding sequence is TGTGCCAGCAGCGGTCTCGGAGGGGGGCGGGGCTACACCTTC. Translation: CASSGLGGGRGYTF.